This T cell receptor (beta chain) was found in a study of blood T cell repertoires in COVID-19. Sequencing was performed with immunoSEQ multiplex PCR; in TCRdb, only in-frame clones are kept and a portion is missing. The data show roughly 78,000 clones, with roughly 80% seen just once and about 20% held by the top ten. CDR3 length: 16 residues. The V gene end was trimmed by 1 base and the J gene end by 3 bases; junction bases not matched to a gene: 3. CDR1 is SGHKS, CDR2 YYEKEE, per germline (reference sequence). The sequencing sample was made of peripheral blood. The receptor comes from a woman at least 80 years old with acute or convalescent COVID-19. The chain recombines TRBV5-5 with TRBJ2-2; TRBD2 matches at 10 bases. This CDR3 is CASSLSAGGHTGELFF. Here the CDR3 DNA reads TGTGCCAGCAGCTTGTCAGCGGGAGGGCACACCGGGGAGCTGTTTTTT.